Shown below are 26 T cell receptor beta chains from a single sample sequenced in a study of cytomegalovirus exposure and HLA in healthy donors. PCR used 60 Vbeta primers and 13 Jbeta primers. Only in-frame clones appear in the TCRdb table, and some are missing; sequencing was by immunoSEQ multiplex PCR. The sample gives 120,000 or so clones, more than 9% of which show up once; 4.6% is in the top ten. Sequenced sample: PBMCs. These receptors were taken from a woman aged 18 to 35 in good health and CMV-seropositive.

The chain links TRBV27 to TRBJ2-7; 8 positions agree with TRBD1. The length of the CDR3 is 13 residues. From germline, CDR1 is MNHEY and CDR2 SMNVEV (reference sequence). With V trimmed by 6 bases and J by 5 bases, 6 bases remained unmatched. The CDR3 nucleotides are TGTGCCAGCAGGACAGGGGCGAGCAACGAGCAGTACTTC. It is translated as CASRTGASNEQYF.

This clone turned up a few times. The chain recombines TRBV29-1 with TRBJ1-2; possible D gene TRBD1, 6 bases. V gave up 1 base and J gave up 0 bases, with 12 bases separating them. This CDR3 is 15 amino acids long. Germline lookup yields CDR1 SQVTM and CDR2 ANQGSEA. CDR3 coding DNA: TGCAGCGTTGAAGGAATGGGGACATCTAACTATGGCTACACCTTC. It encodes CSVEGMGTSNYGYTF.

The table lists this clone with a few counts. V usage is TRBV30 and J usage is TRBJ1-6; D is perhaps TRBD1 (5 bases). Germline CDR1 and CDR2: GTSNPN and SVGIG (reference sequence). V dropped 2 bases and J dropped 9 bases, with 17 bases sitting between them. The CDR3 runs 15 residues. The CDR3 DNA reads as TGTGCCTGGAGTATGTGGGACTCCGGAGTTTCACCCCTCCACTTT. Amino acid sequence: CAWSMWDSGVSPLHF. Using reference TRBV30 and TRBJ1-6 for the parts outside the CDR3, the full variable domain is SQTIHQWPATLVQPVGSPLSLECTVEGTSNPNLYWYRQAAGRGLQLLFYSVGIGQISSEVPQNLSASRPQDRQFILSSKKLLLSDSGFYLCAWSMWDSGVSPLHFGNGTRLTVT.

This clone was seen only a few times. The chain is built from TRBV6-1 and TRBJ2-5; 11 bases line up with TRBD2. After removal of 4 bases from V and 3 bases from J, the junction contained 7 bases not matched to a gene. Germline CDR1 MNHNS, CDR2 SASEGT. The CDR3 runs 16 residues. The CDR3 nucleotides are TGTGCCAGCAGTGGTCATAGCGGGAGGGCCAAAGAGACCCAGTACTTC. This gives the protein CASSGHSGRAKETQYF.

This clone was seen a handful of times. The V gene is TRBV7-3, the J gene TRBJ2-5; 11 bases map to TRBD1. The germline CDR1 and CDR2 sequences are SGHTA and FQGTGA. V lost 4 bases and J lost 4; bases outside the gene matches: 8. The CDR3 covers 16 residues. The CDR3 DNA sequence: TGTGCCAGCAGCTCCCAAGGGGGACAGGGGGGAGAGACCCAGTACTTC. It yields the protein CASSSQGGQGGETQYF.

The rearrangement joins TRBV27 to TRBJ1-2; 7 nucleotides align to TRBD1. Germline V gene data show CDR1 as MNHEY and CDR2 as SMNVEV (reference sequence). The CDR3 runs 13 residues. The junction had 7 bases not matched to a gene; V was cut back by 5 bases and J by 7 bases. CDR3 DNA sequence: TGTGCCAGCAGTACCCGGACAGGAGGTGGCTACACCTTC. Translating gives CASSTRTGGGYTF.

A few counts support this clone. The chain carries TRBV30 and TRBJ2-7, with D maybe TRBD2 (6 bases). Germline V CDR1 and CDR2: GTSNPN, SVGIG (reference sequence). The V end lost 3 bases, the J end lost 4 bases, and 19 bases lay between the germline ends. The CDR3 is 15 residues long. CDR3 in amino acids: CAWRGPGLRVYEQYF. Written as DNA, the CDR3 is TGTGCCTGGAGGGGACCGGGACTGAGAGTGTACGAGCAGTACTTC.

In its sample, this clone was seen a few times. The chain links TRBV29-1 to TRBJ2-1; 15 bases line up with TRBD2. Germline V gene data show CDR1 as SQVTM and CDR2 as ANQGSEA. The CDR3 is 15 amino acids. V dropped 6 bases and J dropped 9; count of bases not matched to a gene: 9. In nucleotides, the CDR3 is TGCAGCGTCCGGACTAGCGGGAGGGCCATGGGTGAGCAGTTCTTC. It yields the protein CSVRTSGRAMGEQFF.

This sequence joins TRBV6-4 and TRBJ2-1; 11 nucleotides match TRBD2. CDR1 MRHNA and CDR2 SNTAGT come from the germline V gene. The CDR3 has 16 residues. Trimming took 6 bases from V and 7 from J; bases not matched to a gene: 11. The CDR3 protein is CASSENPGTSGNEQFF. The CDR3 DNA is TGTGCCAGCAGCGAAAATCCCGGGACTAGCGGAAATGAGCAGTTCTTC.

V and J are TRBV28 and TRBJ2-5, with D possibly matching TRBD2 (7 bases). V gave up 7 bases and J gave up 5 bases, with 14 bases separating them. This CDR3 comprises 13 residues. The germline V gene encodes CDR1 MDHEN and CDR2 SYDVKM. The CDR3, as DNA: TGTGCCAGCACCCACGGGGGGCCGGAGACCCAGTACTTC. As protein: CASTHGGPETQYF.

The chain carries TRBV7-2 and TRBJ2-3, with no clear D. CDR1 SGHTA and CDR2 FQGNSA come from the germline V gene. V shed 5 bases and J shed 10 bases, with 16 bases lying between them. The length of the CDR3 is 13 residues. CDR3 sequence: CASSPMAQQSQYF. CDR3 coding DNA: TGTGCCAGCAGCCCTATGGCACAGCAGTCGCAGTATTTT.

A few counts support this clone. CDR3 region: CASSGAGQANTEAFF. CDR3 bases: TGTGCCAGTAGTGGTGCGGGACAGGCTAACACTGAAGCTTTCTTT. This chain connects TRBV19 to TRBJ1-1; TRBD1 aligns across 8 bases. V trimming: 5 bases; J trimming: 2 bases; junction bases outside the gene matches: 7. The CDR3 runs 15 residues. CDR1 and CDR2 (germline): LNHDA, SQIVND (reference sequence). Based on the CDR3 plus reference TRBV19 and TRBJ1-1, the full variable domain is DGGITQSPKYLFRKEGQNVTLSCEQNLNHDAMYWYRQDPGQGLRLIYYSQIVNDFQKGDIAEGYSVSREKKESFPLTVTSAQKNPTAFYLCASSGAGQANTEAFFGQGTRLTVV.

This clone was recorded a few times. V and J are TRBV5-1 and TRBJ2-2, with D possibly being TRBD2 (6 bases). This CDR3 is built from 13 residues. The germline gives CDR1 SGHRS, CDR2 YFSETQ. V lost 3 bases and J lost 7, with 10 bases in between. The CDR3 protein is CASSSLEGGELFF. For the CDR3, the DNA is TGCGCCAGCAGCTCTCTGGAGGGCGGGGAGCTGTTTTTT.

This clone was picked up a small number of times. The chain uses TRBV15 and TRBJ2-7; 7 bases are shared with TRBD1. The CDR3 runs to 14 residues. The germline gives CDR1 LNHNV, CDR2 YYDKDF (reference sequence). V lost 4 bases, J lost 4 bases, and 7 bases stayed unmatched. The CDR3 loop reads CATSKQGSGYEQYF. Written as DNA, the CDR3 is TGTGCCACCAGCAAACAGGGGTCGGGATACGAGCAGTACTTC.

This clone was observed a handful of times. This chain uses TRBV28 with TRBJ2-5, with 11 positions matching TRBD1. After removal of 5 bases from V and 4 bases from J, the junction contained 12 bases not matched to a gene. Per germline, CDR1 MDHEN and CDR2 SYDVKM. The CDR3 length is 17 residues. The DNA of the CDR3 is TGTGCCAGCAGTCCCTCACCGGGACAGGGGGTGGGAGAGACCCAGTACTTC. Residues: CASSPSPGQGVGETQYF.

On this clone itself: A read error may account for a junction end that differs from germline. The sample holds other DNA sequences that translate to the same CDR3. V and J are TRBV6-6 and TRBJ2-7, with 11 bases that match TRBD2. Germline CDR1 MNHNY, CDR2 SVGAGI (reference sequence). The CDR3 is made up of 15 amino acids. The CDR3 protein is CASRPGLADNYEQYF. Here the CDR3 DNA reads TGTGCCAGCAGACCGGGACTAGCGGACAACTACGAACAGTACTTC.

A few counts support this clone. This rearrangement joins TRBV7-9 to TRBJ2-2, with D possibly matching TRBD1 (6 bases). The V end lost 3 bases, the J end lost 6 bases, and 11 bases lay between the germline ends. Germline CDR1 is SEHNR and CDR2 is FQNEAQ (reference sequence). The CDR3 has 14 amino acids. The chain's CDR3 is CASSFPQGPGELFF. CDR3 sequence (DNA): TGTGCCAGCAGCTTCCCACAGGGACCCGGGGAGCTGTTTTTT. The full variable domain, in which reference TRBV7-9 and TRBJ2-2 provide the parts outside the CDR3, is DTGVSQNPRHKITKRGQNVTFRCDPISEHNRLYWYRQTLGQGPEFLTYFQNEAQLEKSRLLSDRFSAERPKGSFSTLEIQRTEQGDSAMYLCASSFPQGPGELFFGEGSRLTVL.

The CDR3 is CASSLLWDQPQHF. In DNA form, the CDR3 reads TGTGCCAGCAGCTTACTATGGGATCAGCCCCAGCATTTT. V and J are TRBV5-5 and TRBJ1-5; D remains unclear. V was pared by 2 bases and J by 5 bases, with 8 bases between. The CDR3 extends over 13 amino acids. Per the germline V gene, CDR1 is SGHKS and CDR2 is YYEKEE (reference sequence).

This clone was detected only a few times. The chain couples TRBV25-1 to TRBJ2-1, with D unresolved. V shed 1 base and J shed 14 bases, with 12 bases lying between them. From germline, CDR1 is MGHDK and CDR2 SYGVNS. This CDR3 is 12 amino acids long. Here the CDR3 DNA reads TGTGCCAGCAGTGAATTGAGACATGATAAGTTCTTC. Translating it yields CASSELRHDKFF.

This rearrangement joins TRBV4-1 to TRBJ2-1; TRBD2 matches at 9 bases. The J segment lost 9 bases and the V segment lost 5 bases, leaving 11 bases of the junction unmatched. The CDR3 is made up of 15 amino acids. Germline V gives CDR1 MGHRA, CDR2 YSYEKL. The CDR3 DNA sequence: TGCGCCAGCAGCAGCCGAAGGGAGACTAGCGGTGAGCAGTTCTTC. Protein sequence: CASSSRRETSGEQFF.

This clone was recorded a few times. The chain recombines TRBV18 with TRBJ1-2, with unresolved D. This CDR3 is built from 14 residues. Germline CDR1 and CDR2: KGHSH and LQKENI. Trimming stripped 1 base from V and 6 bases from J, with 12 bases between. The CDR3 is CASSPQEGSDGYTF. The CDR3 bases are TGTGCCAGCTCACCACAGGAGGGATCGGATGGCTACACCTTC.

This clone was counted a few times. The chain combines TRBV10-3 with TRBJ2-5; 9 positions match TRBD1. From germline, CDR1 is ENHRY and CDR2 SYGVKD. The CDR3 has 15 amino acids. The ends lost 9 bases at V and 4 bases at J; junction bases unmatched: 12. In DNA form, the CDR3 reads TGTGCCATATCCCGGGACAGGGAATTCGGAGAGACCCAGTACTTC. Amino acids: CAISRDREFGETQYF.

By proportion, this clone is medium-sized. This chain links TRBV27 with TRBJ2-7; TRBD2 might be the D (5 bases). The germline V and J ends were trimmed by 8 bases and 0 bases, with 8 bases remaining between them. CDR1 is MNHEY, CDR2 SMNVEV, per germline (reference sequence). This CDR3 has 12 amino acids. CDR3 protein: CASFSASYEQYF. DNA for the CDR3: TGTGCCAGCTTTAGCGCCTCCTACGAGCAGTACTTC.

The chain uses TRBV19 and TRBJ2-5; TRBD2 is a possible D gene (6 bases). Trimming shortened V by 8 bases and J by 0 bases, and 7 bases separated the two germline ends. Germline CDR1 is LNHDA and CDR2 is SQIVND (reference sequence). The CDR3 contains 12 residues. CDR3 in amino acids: CASGGDQETQYF. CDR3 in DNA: TGTGCCAGTGGAGGGGACCAAGAGACCCAGTACTTC. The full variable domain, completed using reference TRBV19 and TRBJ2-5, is DGGITQSPKYLFRKEGQNVTLSCEQNLNHDAMYWYRQDPGQGLRLIYYSQIVNDFQKGDIAEGYSVSREKKESFPLTVTSAQKNPTAFYLCASGGDQETQYFGPGTRLLVL.

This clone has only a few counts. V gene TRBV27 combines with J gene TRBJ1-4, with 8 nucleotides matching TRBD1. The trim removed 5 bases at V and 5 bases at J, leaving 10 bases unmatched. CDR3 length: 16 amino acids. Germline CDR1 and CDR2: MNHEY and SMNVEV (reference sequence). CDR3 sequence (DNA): TGTGCCAGCAGTCCCCAGGGGGCCCACCCGAATGAAAAACTGTTTTTT. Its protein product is CASSPQGAHPNEKLFF.

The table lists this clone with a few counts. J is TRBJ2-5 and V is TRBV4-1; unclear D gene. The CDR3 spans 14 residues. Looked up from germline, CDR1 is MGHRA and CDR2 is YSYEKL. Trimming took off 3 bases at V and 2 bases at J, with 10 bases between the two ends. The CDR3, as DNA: TGCGCCAGCAGCCACGCCGGGTCGCAAGAGACCCAGTACTTC. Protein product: CASSHAGSQETQYF.